What follows is one T cell receptor (beta chain) and its context. What it binds is unknown. This may be a read error: a much more frequent sequence differs by one nucleotide. From germline, CDR1 is MNHEY and CDR2 SVGAGI. The CDR3 contains 16 residues. V lost 8 bases to trimming and J lost 5 bases, with 25 bases between them. This entry is derived from a study of neurological immune-mediated disorders. Study-level findings and limits: HTLV-1-associated myelopathy ranked highest for TCR clonal expansion and multiple sclerosis lowest, beneath healthy controls. No CDR3 amino acid sequences recurred among expanded clones across subjects, suggesting private repertoires in all groups.

The time point here: longitudinal time-point 3. Each TCR transcript was tagged with a 10-nucleotide random UMI during 5'RACE. One entry per CDR3 protein, called by TCRdb with MiXCR from the 5' RACE reads. Among some 89,000 distinct CDR3 sequences listed, around 4% were seen once. The sample was PBMCs. The clonotype originates from a woman aged 60-70 years with multiple sclerosis. This chain uses TRBV6-5 with TRBJ2-7, with D unclear. The chain's CDR3 is CASASRVRGLYHEQYF. The CDR3 DNA reads TGTGCCAGCGCCAGCCGGGTTCGCGGCTTATATCACGAGCAGTACTTC.